A selection of T cell receptor beta chains follows, all from one sample in a study of T cells in Graves' hyperthyroidism and ophthalmopathy. TCRdb used MiXCR to reprocess the multiplex PCR reads, holding one entry per CDR3 protein. The table has 700,000 or so distinct CDR3 sequences, approximately 16% seen once. The sequenced sample was blood. These receptors came from a man younger than 35 with Graves' hyperthyroidism. Each CDR3 is given with its conserved first and last residue. The order of the fields is J gene, D gene, V gene, clone size, CDR3 DNA, CDR3 protein. The D gene is left open where the match is weak. Not every row has a clone size; where given, it reads once, few, many or a size class.

j_call: TRBJ2-7
d_call: TRBD1
v_call: TRBV7-9
clone_size: NA
cdr3_nt: TGTGCCAGCAGCCATGGACAGGGGGTATTTTACGAGCAGTACTTC
cdr3_aa: CASSHGQGVFYEQYF

j_call: TRBJ2-2
d_call: NA
v_call: TRBV6-1
clone_size: few
cdr3_nt: TGTGCCAGCAGCTCAGGGTTGGGCGGGGAGCTGTTTTTT
cdr3_aa: CASSSGLGGELFF

j_call: TRBJ2-7
d_call: NA
v_call: TRBV9
clone_size: few
cdr3_nt: TGTGCCAGCAGCGTCTACGACCAGAACGAGCAGTACTTC
cdr3_aa: CASSVYDQNEQYF

j_call: TRBJ1-5
d_call: TRBD1
v_call: TRBV7-9
clone_size: NA
cdr3_nt: TGTGCCAGCAGCTTATCCGGGACAGGGGGTGTCAAGCCCCAGCATTTT
cdr3_aa: CASSLSGTGGVKPQHF

j_call: TRBJ2-1
d_call: TRBD1
v_call: TRBV20-1
clone_size: many
cdr3_nt: TGCAGTGCTCGAGGACAGGGGGTTAGCTCCTACAATGAGCAGTTCTTC
cdr3_aa: CSARGQGVSSYNEQFF

j_call: TRBJ2-2
d_call: NA
v_call: TRBV6-1
clone_size: few
cdr3_nt: TGTGCCAGCAACAGGCCGCCGGGGGAGCTGTTTTTT
cdr3_aa: CASNRPPGELFF

j_call: TRBJ2-1
d_call: NA
v_call: TRBV3-1
clone_size: NA
cdr3_nt: TGTGCCAGCAGCCGCCGGGGGTACAATGAGCAGTTCTTC
cdr3_aa: CASSRRGYNEQFF

j_call: TRBJ1-1
d_call: NA
v_call: TRBV29-1
clone_size: few
cdr3_nt: TGCAGCGTTGGGAGTGGGGGGAAGGCCAACCTGAACACTGAAGCTTTCTTT
cdr3_aa: CSVGSGGKANLNTEAFF

j_call: TRBJ2-1
d_call: TRBD2
v_call: TRBV12-3/TRBV12-4
clone_size: few
cdr3_nt: TGTGCCAGCAGTTTCTCGGGAGGAACCTACAATGAGCAGTTCTTC
cdr3_aa: CASSFSGGTYNEQFF

j_call: TRBJ2-7
d_call: TRBD2
v_call: TRBV20-1
clone_size: many
cdr3_nt: TGCAGTGCTAGTCCCACTAGCGGGCCCCCCTACGAGCAGTACTTC
cdr3_aa: CSASPTSGPPYEQYF

j_call: TRBJ2-7
d_call: TRBD2
v_call: TRBV12-3/TRBV12-4
clone_size: many
cdr3_nt: TGTGCCAGCAGCCCGGGACTAGATAGCTCCTACGAGCAGTACTTC
cdr3_aa: CASSPGLDSSYEQYF

j_call: TRBJ2-2
d_call: NA
v_call: TRBV12-3/TRBV12-4
clone_size: NA
cdr3_nt: TGTGCCAGCAGTTTCCCAGGGGCGATCGGGGAGCTGTTTTTT
cdr3_aa: CASSFPGAIGELFF

j_call: TRBJ2-2
d_call: NA
v_call: TRBV7-9
clone_size: NA
cdr3_nt: TGTGCCAGCAACCTTCTAGCGACACAGAACACCGGGGAGCTGTTTTTT
cdr3_aa: CASNLLATQNTGELFF

j_call: TRBJ2-1
d_call: TRBD2
v_call: TRBV20-1
clone_size: NA
cdr3_nt: TGCAGTGCTAGTAGGGGGACTAGCGGGACCGCAGGGGACTCCTACAATGAGCAGTTCTTC
cdr3_aa: CSASRGTSGTAGDSYNEQFF

j_call: TRBJ2-7
d_call: TRBD1
v_call: TRBV19
clone_size: few
cdr3_nt: TGTGCCAGTAGTCCACGCCGGACAGGGGACGAGCAGTACTTC
cdr3_aa: CASSPRRTGDEQYF

j_call: TRBJ2-7
d_call: NA
v_call: TRBV20-1
clone_size: few
cdr3_nt: TGCAGTGCTACACCCGACAGTTACGAGCAGTACTTC
cdr3_aa: CSATPDSYEQYF

j_call: TRBJ2-1
d_call: TRBD2
v_call: TRBV11-2
clone_size: many
cdr3_nt: TGTGCCAGCAGACGTTTAGCGGGTAGTGAGCAGTTCTTC
cdr3_aa: CASRRLAGSEQFF

j_call: TRBJ2-2
d_call: NA
v_call: TRBV18
clone_size: NA
cdr3_nt: TGTGCCAGCTCACCAAACAGGGTCCCCACCGGGGAGCTGTTTTTT
cdr3_aa: CASSPNRVPTGELFF

j_call: TRBJ2-7
d_call: NA
v_call: TRBV4-2
clone_size: few
cdr3_nt: TGTGCCAGCAGCCAAGTTGCCAGCGGACCCTACGAGCAGTACTTC
cdr3_aa: CASSQVASGPYEQYF

j_call: TRBJ2-7
d_call: NA
v_call: TRBV11-2
clone_size: many
cdr3_nt: TGTGCCAGCAGCCATCGGATAATGGGGCAGTACTTC
cdr3_aa: CASSHRIMGQYF

j_call: TRBJ2-7
d_call: NA
v_call: TRBV6-1
clone_size: few
cdr3_nt: TGTGCCAGCAGTGAACTCGACCCCCGACAGCTCTACGAGCAGTACTTC
cdr3_aa: CASSELDPRQLYEQYF

j_call: TRBJ1-2
d_call: NA
v_call: TRBV2
clone_size: NA
cdr3_nt: TGTGCATCACCGGGCACCCATGGCTACACCTTC
cdr3_aa: CASPGTHGYTF

j_call: TRBJ2-7
d_call: NA
v_call: TRBV7-9
clone_size: NA
cdr3_nt: TGTGCCAGCAGCTGGGATAGCTCCGAGCAGTACTTC
cdr3_aa: CASSWDSSEQYF

j_call: TRBJ2-2
d_call: NA
v_call: TRBV20-1
clone_size: few
cdr3_nt: TGCAGTGCTAGAGATCGGCGCGGAAGGAACACCGGGGAGCTGTTTTTT
cdr3_aa: CSARDRRGRNTGELFF

j_call: TRBJ2-1
d_call: NA
v_call: TRBV30
clone_size: many
cdr3_nt: TGTGCCTGGAGTGTGGGGGGACAAGAGCAGTTCTTC
cdr3_aa: CAWSVGGQEQFF

j_call: TRBJ1-2
d_call: TRBD1
v_call: TRBV27
clone_size: many
cdr3_nt: TGTGCCAGCAGTTTGAGGTGGACAGGGCAAGATGGCTACACCTTC
cdr3_aa: CASSLRWTGQDGYTF

j_call: TRBJ2-1
d_call: TRBD2
v_call: TRBV13
clone_size: few
cdr3_nt: TGTGCCAGCAGCTTGTGGACTAGCGGGAGCCTAAGCTCCTACAATGAGCAGTTCTTC
cdr3_aa: CASSLWTSGSLSSYNEQFF

j_call: TRBJ2-1
d_call: TRBD2
v_call: TRBV5-1
clone_size: NA
cdr3_nt: TGCGCCAGCAGCGGGGGACTAGCGGGAGCGGACAGGAATGAGCAGTTCTTC
cdr3_aa: CASSGGLAGADRNEQFF

j_call: TRBJ2-5
d_call: TRBD2
v_call: TRBV28
clone_size: NA
cdr3_nt: TGTGCCAGCAGTCCGACTAGCGGGGGGCACCCCGGGACCCAGTACTTC
cdr3_aa: CASSPTSGGHPGTQYF

j_call: TRBJ2-5
d_call: TRBD2
v_call: TRBV28
clone_size: NA
cdr3_nt: TGTGCCAGCAGTTTCCCGGGAGGAGGGCAAGAGACCCAGTACTTC
cdr3_aa: CASSFPGGGQETQYF

j_call: TRBJ2-5
d_call: TRBD2
v_call: TRBV5-1
clone_size: NA
cdr3_nt: TGCGCCAGCAGCCCTTCACCGTTTAGCGGGGGACAAGAGACCCAGTACTTC
cdr3_aa: CASSPSPFSGGQETQYF

j_call: TRBJ2-5
d_call: TRBD2
v_call: TRBV30
clone_size: NA
cdr3_nt: TGTGCCTGGAGTGACCCTAGCGGGAGGTCCGGGTTAGAGACCCAGTACTTC
cdr3_aa: CAWSDPSGRSGLETQYF

j_call: TRBJ1-6
d_call: NA
v_call: TRBV19
clone_size: NA
cdr3_nt: TGTGCCAGTAGTATCTCGATGCTCTCCTATAATTCACCCCTCCACTTT
cdr3_aa: CASSISMLSYNSPLHF

j_call: TRBJ2-5
d_call: NA
v_call: TRBV6-1
clone_size: many
cdr3_nt: TGTGCCAGCAACGGTCCGTCGACCCAGTACTTC
cdr3_aa: CASNGPSTQYF

j_call: TRBJ2-1
d_call: NA
v_call: TRBV20-1
clone_size: NA
cdr3_nt: TGCAGTGCTAGTGGGACCCAAACCCATGAGCAGTTCTTC
cdr3_aa: CSASGTQTHEQFF

j_call: TRBJ2-2
d_call: TRBD1
v_call: TRBV29-1
clone_size: NA
cdr3_nt: TGCAGCGTTGCCAGGGGGCTCGGCGGGGAGCTGTTTTTT
cdr3_aa: CSVARGLGGELFF

j_call: TRBJ1-3
d_call: NA
v_call: TRBV18
clone_size: many
cdr3_nt: TGTGCCAGCTCACCAGGCAACTCTGGAAACACCATATATTTT
cdr3_aa: CASSPGNSGNTIYF

j_call: TRBJ2-6
d_call: NA
v_call: TRBV6-2/TRBV6-3
clone_size: many
cdr3_nt: TGTGCCAGCAGCTATCAGCTAGCTGGGGCCAACGTCCTGACTTTC
cdr3_aa: CASSYQLAGANVLTF

j_call: TRBJ1-3
d_call: NA
v_call: TRBV28
clone_size: many
cdr3_nt: TGTGCCAGCAGCCTGACGCACTCTGGAAACACCATATATTTT
cdr3_aa: CASSLTHSGNTIYF

j_call: TRBJ2-1
d_call: TRBD1
v_call: TRBV12-3/TRBV12-4
clone_size: many
cdr3_nt: TGTGCCAGCAGTACCCGGACAGGGAATGAGCAGTTCTTC
cdr3_aa: CASSTRTGNEQFF

j_call: TRBJ2-7
d_call: NA
v_call: TRBV5-1
clone_size: few
cdr3_nt: TGCGCCAGCAGCTTCCGGACGGCGAGCTCCTACGAGCAGTACTTC
cdr3_aa: CASSFRTASSYEQYF

j_call: TRBJ2-1
d_call: NA
v_call: TRBV7-9
clone_size: many
cdr3_nt: TGTGCCATCATGCCCGGTGGGGAGCAGTTCTTC
cdr3_aa: CAIMPGGEQFF

j_call: TRBJ1-1
d_call: NA
v_call: TRBV2
clone_size: many
cdr3_nt: TGTGCCAGCAGTGAGGACCTGATGAACACTGAAGCTTTCTTT
cdr3_aa: CASSEDLMNTEAFF

j_call: TRBJ2-7
d_call: TRBD2
v_call: TRBV28
clone_size: many
cdr3_nt: TGTGCCAGCAGATTTACTAGCGGGAGGGCCTACGAGCAGTACTTC
cdr3_aa: CASRFTSGRAYEQYF

j_call: TRBJ2-7
d_call: NA
v_call: TRBV28
clone_size: many
cdr3_nt: TGTGCCAGCAGTCCCCGGACATTCTCCTACGAGCAGTACTTC
cdr3_aa: CASSPRTFSYEQYF